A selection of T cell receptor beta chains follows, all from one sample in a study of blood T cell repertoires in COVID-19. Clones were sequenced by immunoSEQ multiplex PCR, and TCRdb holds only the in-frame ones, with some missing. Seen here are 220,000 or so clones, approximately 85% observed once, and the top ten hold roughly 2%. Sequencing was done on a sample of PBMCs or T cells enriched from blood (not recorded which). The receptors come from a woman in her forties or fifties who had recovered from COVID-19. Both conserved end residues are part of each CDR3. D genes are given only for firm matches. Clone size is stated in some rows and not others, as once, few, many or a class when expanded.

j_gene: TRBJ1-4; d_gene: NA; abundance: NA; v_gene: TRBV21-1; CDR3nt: TGTGCCAGCAGCAAATACGGGACAGGGGGCTTGTTGATGGCTAATGAAAAACTGTTTTTT; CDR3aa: CASSKYGTGGLLMANEKLFF
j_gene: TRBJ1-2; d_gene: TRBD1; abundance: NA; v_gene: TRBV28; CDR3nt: TGTGCCAGCAGTTACCTCCCAGGACAGGGTGGGAATGGCTACACCTTC; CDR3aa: CASSYLPGQGGNGYTF
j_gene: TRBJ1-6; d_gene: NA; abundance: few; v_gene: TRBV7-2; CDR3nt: TGTGCCAGCAGCTTAGTTGGGCAGGGCACTTCACCCCTCCACTTT; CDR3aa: CASSLVGQGTSPLHF
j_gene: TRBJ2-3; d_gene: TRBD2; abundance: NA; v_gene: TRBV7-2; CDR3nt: TGTGCCAGCAGCTTAGAACTAGCGGGAGTCAAAGATACGCAGTATTTT; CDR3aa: CASSLELAGVKDTQYF
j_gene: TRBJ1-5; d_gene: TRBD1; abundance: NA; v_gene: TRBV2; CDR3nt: TGTGCCAGCAGCAAACAGGGGGTCCTCAGCAATCAGCCCCAGCATTTT; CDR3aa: CASSKQGVLSNQPQHF
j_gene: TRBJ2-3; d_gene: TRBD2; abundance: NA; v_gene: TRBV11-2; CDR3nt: TGTGCCAGCAGCCCCGGGAGGGCCTCCTTCGATACGCAGTATTTT; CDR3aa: CASSPGRASFDTQYF
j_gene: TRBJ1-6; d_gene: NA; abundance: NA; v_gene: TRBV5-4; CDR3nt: TGTGCCAGCAGCTTGGGGCCCGACCCAGGTACTTCGCTCCTCCACTTT; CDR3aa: CASSLGPDPGTSLLHF
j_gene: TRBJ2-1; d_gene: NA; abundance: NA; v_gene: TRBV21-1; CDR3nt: TGTGCCAGCAGCAAAGGGACAGCCCACCCGACGGAAGGACTAGCGGGGGCCTACAATGAGCAGTTCTTC; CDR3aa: CASSKGTAHPTEGLAGAYNEQFF
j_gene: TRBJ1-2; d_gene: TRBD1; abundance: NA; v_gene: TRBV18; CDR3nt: TGTGCCAGCTCACCACAACAGGGGGAGGTTAACTATGGCTACACCTTC; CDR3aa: CASSPQQGEVNYGYTF
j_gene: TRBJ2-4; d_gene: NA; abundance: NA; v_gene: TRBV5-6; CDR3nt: TGTGCCAGCAGCTTTGGGGGCAGCCTAGCCAAAAACATTCAGTACTTC; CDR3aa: CASSFGGSLAKNIQYF
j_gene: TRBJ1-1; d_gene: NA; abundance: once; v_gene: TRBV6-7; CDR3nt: TGTGCCAGCAGTATCAGGGGCACTGAAGCTTTCTTT; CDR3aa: CASSIRGTEAFF
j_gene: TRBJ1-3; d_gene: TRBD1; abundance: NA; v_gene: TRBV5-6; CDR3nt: TGTGCCAGCAGCGTCAGGAAGACAGGGTCTGGAAACACCATATATTTT; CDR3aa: CASSVRKTGSGNTIYF
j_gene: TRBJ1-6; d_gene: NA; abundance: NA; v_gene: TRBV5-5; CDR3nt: TGTGCCAGCAGCTCGAGCCATTCAAAGTACTCACCCCTCCACTTT; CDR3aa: CASSSSHSKYSPLHF
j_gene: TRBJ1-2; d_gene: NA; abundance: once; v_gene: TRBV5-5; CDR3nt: TGTGCCAGCAGCTTGCTTGTGGAGCTAAACTATGGCTACACCTTC; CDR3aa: CASSLLVELNYGYTF
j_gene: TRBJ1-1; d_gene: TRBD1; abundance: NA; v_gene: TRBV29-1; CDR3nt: TGCAGCGTCCGGGACAGGAACACTGAAGCTTTCTTT; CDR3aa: CSVRDRNTEAFF
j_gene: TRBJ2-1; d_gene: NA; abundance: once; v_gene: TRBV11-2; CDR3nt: TGTGCCAGCAGCTCGGGGGTCTACAATGAGCAGTTCTTC; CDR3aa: CASSSGVYNEQFF
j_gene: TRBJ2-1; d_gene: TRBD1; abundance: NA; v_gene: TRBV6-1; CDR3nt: TGTGCCAGCAGTGATTGGACAGGGGTGAATGAGCAGTTCTTC; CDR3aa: CASSDWTGVNEQFF
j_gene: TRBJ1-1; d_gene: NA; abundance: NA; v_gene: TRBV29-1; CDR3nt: TGCAGCGTTGCCGACAGTTACAACACTGAAGCTTTCTTT; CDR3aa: CSVADSYNTEAFF
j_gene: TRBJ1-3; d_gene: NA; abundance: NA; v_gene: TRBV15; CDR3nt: TGTGCCACCAGCAGAGATCCCCCCAGGGTAAACGCAGGAAACACCATATATTTT; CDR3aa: CATSRDPPRVNAGNTIYF
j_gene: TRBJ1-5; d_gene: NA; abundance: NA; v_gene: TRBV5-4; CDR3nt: TGTGCCAGCAGACCGGGGAAACTGGTGGCACGCAATCAGCCCCAGCATTTT; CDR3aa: CASRPGKLVARNQPQHF
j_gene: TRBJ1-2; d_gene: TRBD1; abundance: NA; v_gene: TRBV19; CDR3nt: TGTGCCAGTGAAGGACAGGATGGCTACACCTTC; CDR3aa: CASEGQDGYTF
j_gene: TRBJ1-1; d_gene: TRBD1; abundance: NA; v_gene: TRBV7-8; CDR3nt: TGTGCCAGCAGCTTAATGACAGGGGTCGTCACTGAAGCTTTCTTT; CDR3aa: CASSLMTGVVTEAFF
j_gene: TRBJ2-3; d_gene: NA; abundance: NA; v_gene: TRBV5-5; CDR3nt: TGTGCCAGCAGCCCGGGGCTAGCGCTTAGCACAGATACGCAGTATTTT; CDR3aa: CASSPGLALSTDTQYF
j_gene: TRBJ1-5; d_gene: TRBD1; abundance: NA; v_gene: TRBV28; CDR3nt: TGTGCCAGCAGTGCACCTCAGGGGGCGGCTCAGCCCCAGCATTTT; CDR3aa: CASSAPQGAAQPQHF
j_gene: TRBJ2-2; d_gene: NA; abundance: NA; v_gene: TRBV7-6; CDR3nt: TGTGCCAGCAGCTTAGGGGCCCTAGGGGCCGGGGAGCTGTTTTTT; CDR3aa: CASSLGALGAGELFF
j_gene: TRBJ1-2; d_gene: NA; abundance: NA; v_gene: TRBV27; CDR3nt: TGTGCCAGCAGGAAAGGGACAAATGGCTACACCTTC; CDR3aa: CASRKGTNGYTF
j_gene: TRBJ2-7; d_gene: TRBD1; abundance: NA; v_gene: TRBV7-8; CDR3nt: TGTGCCAGCAGCTCACCCACGACAGGGACCTACGAGCAGTACTTC; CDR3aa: CASSSPTTGTYEQYF
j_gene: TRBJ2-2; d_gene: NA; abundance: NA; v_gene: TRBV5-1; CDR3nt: TGCGCCAGCAGCTCGGGCGCGGGACTGACTAACACCGGGGAGCTGTTTTTT; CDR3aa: CASSSGAGLTNTGELFF
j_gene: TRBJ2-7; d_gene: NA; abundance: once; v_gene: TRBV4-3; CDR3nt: TGCGCCAGCAGCCACCGGGGAATTGGCCACGAGCAGTACTTC; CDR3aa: CASSHRGIGHEQYF
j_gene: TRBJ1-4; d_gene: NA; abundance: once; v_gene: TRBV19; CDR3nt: TGTGCCAGTAGTATAGGCCGAGTTGAAAAACTGTTTTTT; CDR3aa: CASSIGRVEKLFF
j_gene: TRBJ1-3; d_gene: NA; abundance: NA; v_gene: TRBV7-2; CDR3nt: TGTGCCAGCAGCTTAGTTCCTAAGAGCTCTGGAAACACCATATATTTT; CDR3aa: CASSLVPKSSGNTIYF
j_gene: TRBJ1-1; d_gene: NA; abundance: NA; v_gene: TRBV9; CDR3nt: TGTGCCAGCAGCCCCGGGGGGCAGGGCAACACTGAAGCTTTCTTT; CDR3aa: CASSPGGQGNTEAFF
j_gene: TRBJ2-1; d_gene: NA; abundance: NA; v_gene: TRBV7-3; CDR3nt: TGTGCCAGCAGCTCTCGGAGGCGCGGGGTCCGTGATGAGCAGTTCTTC; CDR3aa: CASSSRRRGVRDEQFF
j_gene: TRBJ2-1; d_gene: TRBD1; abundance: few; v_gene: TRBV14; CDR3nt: TGTGCCAGCAGCCAAGACCCAGGGGGCGCGAGCGATGAGCAGTTCTTC; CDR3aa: CASSQDPGGASDEQFF
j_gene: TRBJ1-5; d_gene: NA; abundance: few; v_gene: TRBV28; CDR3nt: TGTGCCAGCAACCTCTCGGGGGATTATAGCAATCAGCCCCAGCATTTT; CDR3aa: CASNLSGDYSNQPQHF
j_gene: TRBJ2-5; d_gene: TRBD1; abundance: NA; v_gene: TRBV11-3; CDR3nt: TGTGCCAGCAGCAATGGACAGGGGGCTGTCGAGACCCAGTACTTC; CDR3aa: CASSNGQGAVETQYF
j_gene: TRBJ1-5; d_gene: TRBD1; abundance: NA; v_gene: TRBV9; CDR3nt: TGTGCCAGCAGCCCCCGGACAGGCCCTCAGCCCCAGCATTTT; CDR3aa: CASSPRTGPQPQHF
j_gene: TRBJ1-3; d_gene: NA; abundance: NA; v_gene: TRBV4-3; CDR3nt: TGCGCCAGCAGCCAAAATAGGGGGGGAAACACCATATATTTT; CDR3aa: CASSQNRGGNTIYF
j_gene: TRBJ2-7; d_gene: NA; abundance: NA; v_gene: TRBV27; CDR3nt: TGTGCCAGCAGCCTACAGGGCCTACCCTACGAGCAGTACTTC; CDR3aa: CASSLQGLPYEQYF
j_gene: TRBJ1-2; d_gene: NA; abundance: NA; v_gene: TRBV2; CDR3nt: TGTGCCAGCAGTTTCCAGGAGGACTATGGCTACACCTTC; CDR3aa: CASSFQEDYGYTF
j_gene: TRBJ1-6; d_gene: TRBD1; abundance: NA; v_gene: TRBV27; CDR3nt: TGTGCCAGCAGTACCGGGACAGGGGGACTAAGTTCACCCCTCCACTTT; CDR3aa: CASSTGTGGLSSPLHF
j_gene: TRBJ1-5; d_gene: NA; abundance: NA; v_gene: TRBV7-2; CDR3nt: TGTGCCAGCAGCGCACTCGGGGGTACTGGCAATCAGCCCCAGCATTTT; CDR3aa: CASSALGGTGNQPQHF
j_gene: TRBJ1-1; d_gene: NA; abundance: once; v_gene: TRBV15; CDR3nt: TGTGCCACCAGCAGAGACGGGGGGCAAGCTTTCTTT; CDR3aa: CATSRDGGQAFF
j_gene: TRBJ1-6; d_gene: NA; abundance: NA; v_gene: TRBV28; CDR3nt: TGTGCCAGCAGAAGTTCCCAGGGCCTTTCACCCCTCCACTTT; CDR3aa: CASRSSQGLSPLHF
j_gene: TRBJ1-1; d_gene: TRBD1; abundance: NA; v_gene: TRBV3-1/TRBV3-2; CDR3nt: TGTGCCAGCAGCCCCGGGACAGGGACCACTGAAGCTTTCTTT; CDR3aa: CASSPGTGTTEAFF
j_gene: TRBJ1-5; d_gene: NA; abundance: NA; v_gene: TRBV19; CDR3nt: TGTGCCAGTAGACCACAGGGAAAACGTAGCAATCAGCCCCAGCATTTT; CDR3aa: CASRPQGKRSNQPQHF
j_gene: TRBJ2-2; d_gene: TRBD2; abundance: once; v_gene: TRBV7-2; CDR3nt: TGTGCCAGCAGCTTTGGGGGGGAGAACACCGGGGAGCTGTTTTTT; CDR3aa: CASSFGGENTGELFF
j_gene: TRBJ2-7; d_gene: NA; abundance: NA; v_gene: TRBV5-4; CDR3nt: TGTGCCAGCAGCTTCCAGGGGATCTACGAGCAGTACTTC; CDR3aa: CASSFQGIYEQYF
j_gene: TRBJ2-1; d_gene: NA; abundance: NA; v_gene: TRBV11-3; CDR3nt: TGTGCCAGCAGCTCCCGCCGGGGATACAATGAGCAGTTCTTC; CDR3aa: CASSSRRGYNEQFF
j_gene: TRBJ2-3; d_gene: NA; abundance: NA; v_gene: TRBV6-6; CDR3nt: TGTGCCAGCAAAATGACTAGTTCCGATACGCAGTATTTT; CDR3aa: CASKMTSSDTQYF
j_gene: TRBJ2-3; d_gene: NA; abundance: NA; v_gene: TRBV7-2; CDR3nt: TGTGCCAGCAGCTTAGGCGCAAGCCGAAGCACAGATACGCAGTATTTT; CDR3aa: CASSLGASRSTDTQYF
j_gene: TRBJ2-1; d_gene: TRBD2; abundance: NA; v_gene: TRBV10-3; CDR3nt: TGTGCCATCAGTGAGTTTGCTAGCGGGTGGGACGAGCAGTTCTTC; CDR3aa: CAISEFASGWDEQFF
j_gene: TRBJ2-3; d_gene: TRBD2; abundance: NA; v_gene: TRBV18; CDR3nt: TGTGCCAGCTCACGAGAGACTAGCGGAACCACAGATACGCAGTATTTT; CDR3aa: CASSRETSGTTDTQYF
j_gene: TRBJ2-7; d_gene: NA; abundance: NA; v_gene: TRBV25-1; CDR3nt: TGTGCCAGCGAGGAGGGTGGCTACGAGCAGTACTTC; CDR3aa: CASEEGGYEQYF